The rows below give T cell receptor beta chains drawn from one sample of a study of low-dose radiotherapy and immunotherapy resistance in tumors. Each CDR3 protein gets one entry after TCRdb re-called the reads with MiXCR. The sample lists 100,000 or so distinct CDR3 sequences, under 10% occurring once. The sample consisted of PBMCs, taken before treatment. Receptors originate from a male donor with prostate cancer. Both conserved end residues are part of each CDR3.

j_call: TRBJ2-7
v_call: TRBV7-9
cdr3_aa: CASSPRTGNREQYF

j_call: TRBJ1-3
v_call: TRBV28
cdr3_aa: CASSDGSTGNTIYF

j_call: TRBJ1-4
v_call: TRBV4-3
cdr3_aa: CASSQDRTNEKLFF

j_call: TRBJ1-2
v_call: TRBV3-1
cdr3_aa: CASSRKGGDYGYTF

j_call: TRBJ2-6
v_call: TRBV7-2
cdr3_aa: CASSSGQGANVLTF

j_call: TRBJ2-7
v_call: TRBV5-6
cdr3_aa: CASSRQDRSYEQYF

j_call: TRBJ2-7
v_call: TRBV3-1
cdr3_aa: CASSQGSETYEQYF

j_call: TRBJ1-2
v_call: TRBV4-3
cdr3_aa: CASSQDRHRGDYGYTF

j_call: TRBJ2-6
v_call: TRBV5-6
cdr3_aa: CASSPQGDGANVLTF

j_call: TRBJ2-7
v_call: TRBV7-8
cdr3_aa: CASSLADHSYEQYF

j_call: TRBJ1-1
v_call: TRBV9
cdr3_aa: CASSVGETQGEAFF

j_call: TRBJ1-2
v_call: TRBV6-1
cdr3_aa: CASRGHRGDYGYTF

j_call: TRBJ1-3
v_call: TRBV5-1
cdr3_aa: CASMGSGNTIYF

j_call: TRBJ1-1
v_call: TRBV5-6
cdr3_aa: CASSPAANTEAFF

j_call: TRBJ2-7
v_call: TRBV6-1
cdr3_aa: CASRGTGNTPEQYF

j_call: TRBJ1-1
v_call: TRBV12-3/TRBV12-4
cdr3_aa: CASSLGPYTEAFF

j_call: TRBJ2-4
v_call: TRBV20-1
cdr3_aa: CSARAGTGGFGNIQYF

j_call: TRBJ2-5
v_call: TRBV29-1
cdr3_aa: CSVVVGQETQYF

j_call: TRBJ2-1
v_call: TRBV7-8
cdr3_aa: CASSLVYGEQFF

j_call: TRBJ1-2
v_call: TRBV28
cdr3_aa: CASSLYSEYGYTF

j_call: TRBJ2-1
v_call: TRBV5-4
cdr3_aa: CASSLAGLSYNEQFF

j_call: TRBJ1-2
v_call: TRBV28
cdr3_aa: CASSSFGQGDYGYTF

j_call: TRBJ2-1
v_call: TRBV7-9
cdr3_aa: CASSPRDSRLMGNEQFF

j_call: TRBJ2-4
v_call: TRBV20-1
cdr3_aa: CSARVELKNIQYF

j_call: TRBJ2-2
v_call: TRBV20-1
cdr3_aa: CSASSPRRSGTTRNTGELFF

j_call: TRBJ1-2
v_call: TRBV29-1
cdr3_aa: CSVEQGTGVNYGYTF

j_call: TRBJ2-2
v_call: TRBV25-1
cdr3_aa: CATQGGPTHTGELFF

j_call: TRBJ1-6
v_call: TRBV10-3
cdr3_aa: CAISTGAPNSPLHF

j_call: TRBJ2-3
v_call: TRBV18
cdr3_aa: CASSPPDRSSTDTQYF

j_call: TRBJ2-1
v_call: TRBV5-1
cdr3_aa: CASSFYGSGDEQFF

j_call: TRBJ1-1
v_call: TRBV28
cdr3_aa: CASSFIQARTEAFF

j_call: TRBJ1-1
v_call: TRBV15
cdr3_aa: CATSREARAGTEAFF

j_call: TRBJ1-1
v_call: TRBV27
cdr3_aa: CASSLSRHTEAFF

j_call: TRBJ1-2
v_call: TRBV12-3/TRBV12-4
cdr3_aa: CASSLRGRDGYTF

j_call: TRBJ1-6
v_call: TRBV28
cdr3_aa: CASTIQANSPLHF

j_call: TRBJ1-1
v_call: TRBV5-5
cdr3_aa: CASSLTGRNTEAFF

j_call: TRBJ2-1
v_call: TRBV5-5
cdr3_aa: CASSLREREGQENNEQFF